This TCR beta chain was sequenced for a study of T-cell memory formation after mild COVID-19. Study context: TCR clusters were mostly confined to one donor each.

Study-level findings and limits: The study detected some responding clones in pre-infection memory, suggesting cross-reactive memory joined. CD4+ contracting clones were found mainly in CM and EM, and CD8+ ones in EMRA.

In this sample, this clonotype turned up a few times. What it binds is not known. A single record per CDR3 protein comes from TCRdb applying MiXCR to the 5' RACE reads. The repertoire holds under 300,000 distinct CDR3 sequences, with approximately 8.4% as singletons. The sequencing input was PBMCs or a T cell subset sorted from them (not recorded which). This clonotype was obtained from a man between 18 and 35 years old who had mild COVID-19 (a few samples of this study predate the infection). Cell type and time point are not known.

In nucleotides, the CDR3 is TGTGCCAGCAGCACCATAGGACAACGGGGCGGTGAGACCCAGTACTTC. Encoded protein: CASSTIGQRGGETQYF. The gene calls are TRBV7-6 and TRBJ2-5, with D possibly being TRBD1 or TRBD2 (5 bases each). The germline CDR1 and CDR2 sequences are SGHVS and FNYEAQ. The CDR3 has 16 amino acids. Trimming took off 5 bases at V and 5 bases at J, with 21 bases between the two ends.